These 17 T cell receptor beta chains came from one sample sequenced in a study of post-analysis software for immune sequencing data. Study-wide results and caveats: The study found TRBV5-6, TRBV5-1 and TRBV20-1 among 4 or 5 TRBV segments more frequent in patients than controls.

Carried by the TCR beta cDNA libraries were unique molecular identifiers. TCRdb re-called the PCR reads through MiXCR, storing one row per CDR3 protein. The sample holds 750,000 to 950,000 distinct CDR3 sequences, about 50% seen once. Their specific antigens are unknown. Sequencing was performed on blood. These receptors were obtained from a girl between 10 and 17 years old with multiple sclerosis.

This clonotype was counted between two and nine times. The rearrangement links TRBV29-1 to TRBJ2-1; 11 nucleotides line up with TRBD2. This CDR3 contains 14 residues. Germline-derived CDR1 and CDR2 are SQVTM and ANQGSEA. The V and J ends lost 3 bases and 4 bases, in that order; junction bases with no gene match: 2. The CDR3: CSVEGLAVYNEQFF. As DNA, the CDR3 is TGCAGCGTTGAGGGACTAGCGGTATACAATGAGCAGTTCTTC.

The chain uses TRBV29-1 and TRBJ1-2; D may be TRBD1 (6 bases). Per the germline V gene, CDR1 is SQVTM and CDR2 is ANQGSEA. V lost 3 bases and J lost 3, with 14 bases in between. The CDR3 is made up of 14 amino acids. This CDR3 is CSVETRGLYYGYTF. The CDR3, as DNA: TGCAGCGTTGAGACACGGGGGCTATACTATGGCTACACCTTC. Full variable domain (remainder filled in from reference TRBV29-1 and TRBJ1-2): SAVISQKPSRDICQRGTSLTIQCQVDSQVTMMFWYRQQPGQSLTLIATANQGSEATYESGFVIDKFPISRPNLTFSTLTVSNMSPEDSSIYLCSVETRGLYYGYTFGSGTRLTVV.

CDR3 residues: CSARDRKASGGLYNEQFF. DNA for the CDR3: TGCAGTGCTAGAGATCGTAAGGCTAGCGGGGGGCTATACAATGAGCAGTTCTTC. This chain uses TRBV20-1 with TRBJ2-1; 11 nucleotides match TRBD2. The V gene end was trimmed by 0 bases and the J gene end by 4 bases; junction bases not matched to a gene: 11. The CDR3 is 18 amino acids. Germline V gene lookup returns CDR1 DFQATT and CDR2 SNEGSKA (reference sequence).

The chain recombines TRBV29-1 with TRBJ2-4, with D unresolved. The J call is uncertain, as TRBJ2-7 better fits the DNA end. Germline V gene sequence: CDR1 SQVTM, CDR2 ANQGSEA. CDR3 length equals 11 residues. This CDR3 is CSVRNMGEQYF. The CDR3 coding sequence is TGCAGCGTCCGTAACATGGGCGAGCAGTACTTC.

The chain couples TRBV4-1 to TRBJ2-1; 8 bases are a match to TRBD2. The germline gives CDR1 MGHRA, CDR2 YSYEKL. This CDR3 has 17 amino acids. The J segment lost 1 base and the V segment lost 1 base, leaving 6 bases of the junction unmatched. CDR3 nucleotide sequence: TGCGCCAGCAGCCAAGGGTCTAGCGGGCGGTCCTACAATGAGCAGTTCTTC. This sequence encodes CASSQGSSGRSYNEQFF.

This chain connects TRBV5-1 to TRBJ2-3, with D possibly being TRBD2 (6 bases). The CDR3 extends over 16 amino acids. V was shortened by 6 bases and J by 1 base, with 18 bases between the two germline ends. CDR1 is SGHRS and CDR2 is YFSETQ in the germline V gene. The CDR3 sequence is CASIRGASFGTDTQYF. CDR3 in DNA: TGCGCCAGCATCCGCGGGGCTAGCTTTGGCACAGATACGCAGTATTTT.

The chain is built from TRBV4-1 and TRBJ1-2; D unclear. This CDR3 is built from 15 residues. Deletions cut 1 base from V and 8 bases from J, with 17 bases between. Germline CDR1 MGHRA, CDR2 YSYEKL. The CDR3 coding sequence is TGCGCCAGCAGCCAAGTTCTCTCCCGTGGTGAGGGCTACACCTTC. Translating gives CASSQVLSRGEGYTF.

This clonotype was seen a handful of times. This chain connects TRBV20-1 to TRBJ2-1, with 11 bases lining up with TRBD2. V lost 2 bases and J lost 10; bases outside the gene matches: 10. From germline, CDR1 is DFQATT and CDR2 SNEGSKA (reference sequence). The CDR3 spans 15 residues. CDR3 coding DNA: TGCAGTGCTAGATCCGGACTAGCGGGTCAAGGGGAGCAGTTCTTC. Translated: CSARSGLAGQGEQFF.

The chain employs TRBV9 and TRBJ2-1, with 8 bases lining up with TRBD2. The CDR3 has 17 residues. The germline V gene encodes CDR1 SGDLS and CDR2 YYNGEE. The trim removed 1 base at V and 1 base at J, leaving 7 bases unmatched. CDR3 protein: CASSVRIAGLSYNEQFF. DNA of the CDR3: TGTGCCAGCAGCGTAAGAATAGCGGGACTTTCCTACAATGAGCAGTTCTTC.

The chain has TRBV29-1 and TRBJ2-3; 11 bases agree with TRBD2. The CDR3 is made up of 16 amino acids. Germline CDR1 SQVTM, CDR2 ANQGSEA. The CDR3 region is CSAKTHSGRAADTQYF. The CDR3 nucleotides are TGCAGTGCTAAGACCCATAGCGGGAGGGCCGCAGATACGCAGTATTTT.

This clonotype has a handful of counts. The V and J genes are TRBV5-5 and TRBJ2-5; possibly TRBD2 for D (6 bases). The CDR3 spans 15 residues. Trimming cost V 0 bases and J 4 bases, with 13 bases left between them. The germline CDR1 and CDR2 sequences are SGHKS and YYEKEE (reference sequence). The CDR3 here is CASSLGLGLRETQYF. The DNA of the CDR3 is TGTGCCAGCAGCTTGGGACTAGGATTAAGAGAGACCCAGTACTTC. The entire variable domain, with the rest obtained from reference TRBV5-5 and TRBJ2-5, is as follows: DAGVTQSPTHLIKTRGQQVTLRCSPISGHKSVSWYQQVLGQGPQFIFQYYEKEERGRGNFPDRFSARQFPNYSSELNVNALLLGDSALYLCASSLGLGLRETQYFGPGTRLLVL.

This clonotype was found a few times. This rearrangement joins TRBV29-1 to TRBJ2-3, with D unclear. Deletions cut 4 bases from V and 2 bases from J, with 10 bases between. The germline CDR1 and CDR2 sequences are SQVTM and ANQGSEA. This CDR3 is built from 13 residues. This CDR3 reads CSVAGLHTDTQYF. The CDR3 DNA is TGCAGCGTTGCGGGTCTGCACACAGATACGCAGTATTTT.

This clonotype was picked up many times. The rearrangement joins TRBV29-1 to TRBJ2-5; D call uncertain. Looked up from germline, CDR1 is SQVTM and CDR2 is ANQGSEA. Between the trimmed V and J ends, which lost 4 bases and 4 bases, there was a span of 13 bases. CDR3 length: 13 amino acids. The CDR3 spells CSVVPTSGETQYF. CDR3 coding DNA: TGCAGCGTTGTCCCGACGTCGGGAGAGACCCAGTACTTC. Full variable domain (missing parts from reference TRBV29-1 and TRBJ2-5): SAVISQKPSRDICQRGTSLTIQCQVDSQVTMMFWYRQQPGQSLTLIATANQGSEATYESGFVIDKFPISRPNLTFSTLTVSNMSPEDSSIYLCSVVPTSGETQYFGPGTRLLVL.

This sequence joins TRBV27 and TRBJ2-1; TRBD1 matches at 10 bases. Germline V gives CDR1 MNHEY, CDR2 SMNVEV (reference sequence). V was pared by 6 bases and J by 9 bases, with 11 bases of the junction left unmatched. CDR3 size: 15 residues. CDR3 DNA sequence: TGTGCCAGCAGCATCCCCGGGACAGGGGTGGTTGAGCAGTTCTTC. This sequence encodes CASSIPGTGVVEQFF.

This clonotype was counted between two and nine times. V usage is TRBV5-1 and J usage is TRBJ1-2, with 11 nucleotides matching TRBD1. Germline V gene data show CDR1 as SGHRS and CDR2 as YFSETQ. V lost 4 bases, J lost 4 bases, and 9 bases stayed unmatched. This CDR3 contains 16 residues. The CDR3 region is CASSEHAGQGAYGYTF. Here the CDR3 DNA reads TGCGCCAGCAGCGAACACGCAGGACAGGGGGCCTATGGCTACACCTTC.

This clonotype was counted only a few times. The genes are TRBV29-1 and TRBJ2-1; 9 nucleotides align to TRBD1. The V gene's germline CDR1 is SQVTM and CDR2 ANQGSEA. Germline trimming cut 3 bases from V and 1 base from J; bases unmatched to any gene: 4. CDR3 length: 15 residues. The CDR3, as DNA: TGCAGCGTTGAGGCCGGGACAGGGTCCTACAATGAGCAGTTCTTC. Protein: CSVEAGTGSYNEQFF.

The CDR3 coding sequence is TGTGCCAGCAGCTTAGCCCTAGCTCAATGGCCTGGTTGGGAGCTGTTTTTT. This encodes CASSLALAQWPGWELFF. The rearrangement uses TRBV7-2 and TRBJ2-2; D possibly corresponds to TRBD2 (5 bases). Trimming left V 0 bases short and J 9 bases short, with 20 bases between. This CDR3 spans 17 amino acids. Germline loops: CDR1 SGHTA, CDR2 FQGNSA.